This T cell receptor beta chain comes out of a study of identical twins. Study-wide results and caveats: Its conclusions, products of cross-sectional statistical analysis, did not come from following the same donors. Reduced insertions were recorded for abundant cord blood beta clonotypes, with no such pattern in memory repertoires. Twins' surplus sharing was weaker for beta out-of-frame sequences.

Addition of a universal primer site occurred through template switching, and cDNA carried unique molecular identifiers. Using its own MiXCR run on the 5' RACE reads, TCRdb lists one record per CDR3 protein. The sample records fewer than 250,000 distinct CDR3 sequences, roughly 7% being singletons. This clonotype was seen a handful of times. Its antigen is not identified. CDR1 DFQATT and CDR2 SNEGSKA come from the germline V gene (reference sequence). CDR3 length equals 15 residues. V gave up 4 bases and J gave up 2 bases, with 16 bases separating them. A further study also used this sample, focusing on yellow fever vaccine responses in identical twins.

Sequencing was done on a sample of memory (CD45RO+) T cells sorted from blood. The clonotype comes from a woman between 18 and 29 years old in good health. The V gene is TRBV20-1, the J gene TRBJ2-3; D ambiguous. CDR3 sequence reads: CSATLRVWVTDTQYF. As DNA, the CDR3 is TGCAGTGCTACCCTCCGGGTGTGGGTCACAGATACGCAGTATTTT.